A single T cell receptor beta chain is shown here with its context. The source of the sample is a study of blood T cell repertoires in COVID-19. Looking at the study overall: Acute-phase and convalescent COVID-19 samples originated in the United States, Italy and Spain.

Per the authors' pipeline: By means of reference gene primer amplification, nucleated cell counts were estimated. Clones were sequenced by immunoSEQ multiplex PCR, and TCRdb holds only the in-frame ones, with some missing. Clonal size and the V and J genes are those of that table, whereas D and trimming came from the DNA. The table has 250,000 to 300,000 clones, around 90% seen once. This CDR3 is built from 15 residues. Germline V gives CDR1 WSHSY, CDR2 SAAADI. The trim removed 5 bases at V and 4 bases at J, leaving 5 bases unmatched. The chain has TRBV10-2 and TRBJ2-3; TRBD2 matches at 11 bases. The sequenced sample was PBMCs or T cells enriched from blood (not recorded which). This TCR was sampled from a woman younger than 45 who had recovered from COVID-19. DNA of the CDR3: TGCGCCAGCAGTCCGGGACTAGCGGCATCAGATACGCAGTATTTT. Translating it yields CASSPGLAASDTQYF.